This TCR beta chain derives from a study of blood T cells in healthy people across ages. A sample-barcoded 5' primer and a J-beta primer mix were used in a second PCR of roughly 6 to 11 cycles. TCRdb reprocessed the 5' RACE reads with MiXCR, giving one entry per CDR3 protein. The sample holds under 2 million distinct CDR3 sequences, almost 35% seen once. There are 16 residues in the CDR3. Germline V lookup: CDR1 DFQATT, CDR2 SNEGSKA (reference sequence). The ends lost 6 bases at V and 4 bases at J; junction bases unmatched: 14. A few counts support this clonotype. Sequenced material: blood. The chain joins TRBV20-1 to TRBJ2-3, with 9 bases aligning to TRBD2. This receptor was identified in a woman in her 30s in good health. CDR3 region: CSADGTSTEEADTQYF. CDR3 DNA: TGCAGTGCGGACGGGACTAGCACCGAAGAGGCAGATACGCAGTATTTT.